The next 12 T cell receptor beta chains were all read from a single sample in a study of CD8 T cells in Susac syndrome. An amount of RNA that ranged from roughly 0.5 to 1 ug was reverse transcribed with random hexamers. TCRdb reprocessed the immunoSEQ multiplex PCR reads via MiXCR and lists one record per CDR3 protein. The repertoire holds 150,000 to 200,000 distinct CDR3 sequences, with roughly 95% as singletons. Sequencing was carried out using CD8+ T cells from PBMCs. The source of these receptors is a human donor with multiple sclerosis.

A single count supports this clonotype. This chain connects TRBV27 to TRBJ2-5; D gene ambiguous. V shed 8 bases and J shed 7 bases, with 17 bases lying between them. From germline, CDR1 is MNHEY and CDR2 SMNVEV (reference sequence). The CDR3 covers 13 residues. The CDR3 nucleotides are TGTGCCAGCCGTGCGACGAGGCTAGGGACCCAGTACTTC. It specifies CASRATRLGTQYF.

This chain links TRBV29-1 with TRBJ1-2; D might be TRBD1 (5 bases). This CDR3 region has 10 residues. V was shortened by 6 bases and J by 3 bases, with 5 bases between the two germline ends. Per germline, CDR1 SQVTM and CDR2 ANQGSEA. The CDR3 loop reads CSVRDYGYTF. For the CDR3, the DNA is TGCAGCGTCAGGGACTATGGCTACACCTTC. Full variable domain (outside the CDR3, taken from reference TRBV29-1 and TRBJ1-2): SAVISQKPSRDICQRGTSLTIQCQVDSQVTMMFWYRQQPGQSLTLIATANQGSEATYESGFVIDKFPISRPNLTFSTLTVSNMSPEDSSIYLCSVRDYGYTFGSGTRLTVV.

The V call is TRBV19, the J call TRBJ2-5, with D perhaps matching TRBD2 (6 bases). The germline V gene encodes CDR1 LNHDA and CDR2 SQIVND (reference sequence). Deletions cut 5 bases from V and 9 bases from J, with 22 bases between. The CDR3 runs to 15 residues. The CDR3 is CASSAHRDPPGAQYF. The CDR3 DNA reads TGTGCCAGTAGTGCTCACCGGGATCCCCCGGGGGCCCAGTACTTC. Based on the CDR3 plus reference TRBV19 and TRBJ2-5, the full variable domain is DGGITQSPKYLFRKEGQNVTLSCEQNLNHDAMYWYRQDPGQGLRLIYYSQIVNDFQKGDIAEGYSVSREKKESFPLTVTSAQKNPTAFYLCASSAHRDPPGAQYFGPGTRLLVL.

This clonotype has just a few counts. J is TRBJ2-7 and V is TRBV27, with D unresolved. The germline V gene has CDR1 MNHEY and CDR2 SMNVEV (reference sequence). V lost 5 bases and J lost 4, with 6 bases in between. The CDR3 loop spans 11 amino acids. Here the CDR3 reads CASSGGYEQYF. For the CDR3, the DNA is TGTGCCAGCAGTGGTGGGTACGAGCAGTACTTC.

The CDR3 loop is CSVEDRAPGTGNIQYF. CDR3 DNA sequence: TGCAGCGTTGAAGATCGGGCACCCGGGACAGGGAACATTCAGTACTTC. The V call is TRBV29-1, the J call TRBJ2-4, with TRBD1 identical over 9 bases. V shed 0 bases, J shed 7 bases, and the junction held 10 bases outside the gene matches. Germline V gives CDR1 SQVTM, CDR2 ANQGSEA. The CDR3 totals 16 residues.

The CDR3 loop reads CASSEDRTVYGYTF. The CDR3 DNA reads as TGTGCCAGCAGTGAAGACCGGACGGTCTATGGCTACACCTTC. The V gene is TRBV2, the J gene TRBJ1-2; no reliable D call. Germline CDR1 reads SNHLY; CDR2 reads FYNNEI. The length of the CDR3 is 14 residues. Deletions cut 1 base from V and 4 bases from J, with 10 bases between.

As DNA, the CDR3 is TGTGCCAGCAGCCCCTGGGACACTGAAGCTTTCTTT. It codes for CASSPWDTEAFF. V usage is TRBV12-3 or TRBV12-4 and J usage is TRBJ1-1; D unclear. This CDR3 spans 12 amino acids. The V end lost 6 bases, the J end lost 3 bases, and 8 bases lay between the germline ends.

This clonotype was counted once. The rearrangement joins TRBV11-2 to TRBJ2-6; no firm D call. The V gene lost 1 base and the J gene lost 4 bases, with 8 bases spanning the gap. The CDR3 covers 15 residues. The germline V gene has CDR1 SGHAT and CDR2 FQNNGV. The CDR3 DNA is TGTGCCAGCAGCTTAGTAGAGGTGGGGGCCAACGTCCTGACTTTC. It specifies CASSLVEVGANVLTF.

The chain joins TRBV19 to TRBJ1-1; a weak D match, TRBD1 (6 bases). V was clipped by 4 bases and J by 1 base, with 10 bases between them. The CDR3 spans 14 residues. CDR1 LNHDA and CDR2 SQIVND come from the germline V gene (reference sequence). CDR3 sequence reads: CASSTRTENTEAFF. The DNA for the CDR3 is TGTGCCAGTAGTACGAGGACAGAGAACACTGAAGCTTTCTTT.

The rearrangement joins TRBV20-1 to TRBJ1-1, with TRBD1 matching 7 bases. CDR1 and CDR2 from the germline V gene are DFQATT and SNEGSKA (reference sequence). This CDR3 region has 14 residues. Germline trimming cut 3 bases from V and 2 bases from J; bases unmatched to any gene: 6. The CDR3 reads CSARHRGYNTEAFF. The CDR3 DNA sequence: TGCAGTGCTAGGCACAGGGGCTACAACACTGAAGCTTTCTTT.

The chain has TRBV5-1 and TRBJ2-6; no clear D. Germline V gene sequence: CDR1 SGHRS, CDR2 YFSETQ. The CDR3 covers 13 residues. V was clipped by 4 bases and J by 2 bases, with 4 bases between them. CDR3 sequence (DNA): TGCGCCAGCAGCCCCCCTGGGGCCAACGTCCTGACTTTC. This sequence encodes CASSPPGANVLTF.

This chain connects TRBV9 to TRBJ2-1; possibly TRBD2 for D (7 bases). Between the trimmed V and J ends, which lost 3 bases and 8 bases, there was a span of 15 bases. CDR3 length: 14 amino acids. Germline V gene lookup returns CDR1 SGDLS and CDR2 YYNGEE. CDR3 nucleotides: TGTGCCAGCAGCGGAGGGGGGGCCAGGGATGAGCAGTTCTTC. It yields the protein CASSGGGARDEQFF.